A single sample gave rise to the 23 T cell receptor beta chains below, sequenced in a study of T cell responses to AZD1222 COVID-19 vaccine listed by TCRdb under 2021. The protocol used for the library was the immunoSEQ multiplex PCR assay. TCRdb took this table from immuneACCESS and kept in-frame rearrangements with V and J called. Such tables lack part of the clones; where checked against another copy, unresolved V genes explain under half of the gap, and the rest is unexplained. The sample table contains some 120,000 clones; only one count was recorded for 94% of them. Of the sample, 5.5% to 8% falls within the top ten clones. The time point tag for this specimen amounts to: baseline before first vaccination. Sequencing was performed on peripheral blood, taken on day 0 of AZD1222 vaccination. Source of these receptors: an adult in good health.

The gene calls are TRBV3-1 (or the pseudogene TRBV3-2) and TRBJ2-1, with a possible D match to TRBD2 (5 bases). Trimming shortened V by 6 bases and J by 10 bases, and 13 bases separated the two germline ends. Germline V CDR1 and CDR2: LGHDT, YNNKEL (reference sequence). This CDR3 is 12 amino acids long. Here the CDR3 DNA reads TGTGCCAGCAGTAGCGCGAGATGGGAGCAGTTCTTC. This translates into CASSSARWEQFF.

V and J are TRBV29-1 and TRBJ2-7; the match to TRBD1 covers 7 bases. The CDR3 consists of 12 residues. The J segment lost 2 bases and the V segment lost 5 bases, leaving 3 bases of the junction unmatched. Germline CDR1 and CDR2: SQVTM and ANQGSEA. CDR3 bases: TGCAGCGTTCTCGGACAGGCCTACGAGCAGTACTTC. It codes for CSVLGQAYEQYF.

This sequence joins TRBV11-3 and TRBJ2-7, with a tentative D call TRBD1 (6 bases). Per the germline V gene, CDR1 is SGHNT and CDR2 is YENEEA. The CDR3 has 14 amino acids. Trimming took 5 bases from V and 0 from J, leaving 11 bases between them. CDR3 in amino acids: CASSTHRDSYEQYF. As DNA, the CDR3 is TGTGCCAGCAGCACCCACAGGGACTCCTACGAGCAGTACTTC.

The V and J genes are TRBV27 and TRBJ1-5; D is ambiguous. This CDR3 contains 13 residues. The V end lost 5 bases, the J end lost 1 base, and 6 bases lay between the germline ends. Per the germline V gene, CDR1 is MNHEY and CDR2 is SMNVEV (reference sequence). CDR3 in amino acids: CASSRASNQPQHF. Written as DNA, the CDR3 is TGTGCCAGCAGTCGGGCAAGCAATCAGCCCCAGCATTTT.

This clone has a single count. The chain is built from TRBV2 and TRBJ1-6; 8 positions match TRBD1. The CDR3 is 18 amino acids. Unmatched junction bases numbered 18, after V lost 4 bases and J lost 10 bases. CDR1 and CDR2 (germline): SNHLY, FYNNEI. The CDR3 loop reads CASSGGFSGGPVGSPLHF. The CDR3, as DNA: TGTGCCAGCAGTGGAGGATTCTCAGGGGGCCCCGTAGGGTCACCCCTCCACTTT.

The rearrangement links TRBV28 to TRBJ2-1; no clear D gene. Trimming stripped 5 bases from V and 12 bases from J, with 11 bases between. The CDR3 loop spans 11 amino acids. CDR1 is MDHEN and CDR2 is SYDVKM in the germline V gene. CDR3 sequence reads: CASSDLVGQFF. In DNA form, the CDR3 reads TGTGCCAGCAGTGACCTAGTGGGGCAGTTCTTC.

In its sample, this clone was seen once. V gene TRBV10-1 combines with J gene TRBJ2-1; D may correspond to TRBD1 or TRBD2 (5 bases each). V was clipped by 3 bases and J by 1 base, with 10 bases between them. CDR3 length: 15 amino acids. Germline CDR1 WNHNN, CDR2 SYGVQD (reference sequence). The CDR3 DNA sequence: TGCGCCAGCAGTGACGGGGCTGGATCCTACAATGAGCAGTTCTTC. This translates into CASSDGAGSYNEQFF.

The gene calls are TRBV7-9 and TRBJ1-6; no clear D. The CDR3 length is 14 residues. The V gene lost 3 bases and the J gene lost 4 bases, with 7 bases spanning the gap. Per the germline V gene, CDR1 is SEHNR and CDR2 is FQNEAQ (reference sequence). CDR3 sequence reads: CASSLEEYNSPLHF. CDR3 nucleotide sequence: TGTGCCAGCAGCTTGGAAGAGTATAATTCACCCCTCCACTTT.

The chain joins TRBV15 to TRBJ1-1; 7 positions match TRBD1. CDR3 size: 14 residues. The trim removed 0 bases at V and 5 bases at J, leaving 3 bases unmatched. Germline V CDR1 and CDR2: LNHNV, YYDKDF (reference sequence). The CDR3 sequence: CATSRDRGVTEAFF. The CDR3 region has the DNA TGTGCCACCAGCAGAGACAGGGGGGTGACTGAAGCTTTCTTT.

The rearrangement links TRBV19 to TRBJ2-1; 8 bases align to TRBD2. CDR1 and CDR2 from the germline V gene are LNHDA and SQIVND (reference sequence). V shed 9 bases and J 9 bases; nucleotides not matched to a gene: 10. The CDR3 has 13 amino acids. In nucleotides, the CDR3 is TGTGCCAGCCATTTCGGGACTAGTGGTGAGCAGTTCTTC. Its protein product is CASHFGTSGEQFF.

DNA of the CDR3: TGTGCCAGCAGTTTAACAGGGGGGGGCTATGGCTACACCTTC. Its protein is CASSLTGGGYGYTF. The chain combines TRBV27 with TRBJ1-2; 8 positions match TRBD1. Germline loops: CDR1 MNHEY, CDR2 SMNVEV (reference sequence). The CDR3 loop spans 14 amino acids. V trimming: 2 bases; J trimming: 4 bases; junction bases outside the gene matches: 3.

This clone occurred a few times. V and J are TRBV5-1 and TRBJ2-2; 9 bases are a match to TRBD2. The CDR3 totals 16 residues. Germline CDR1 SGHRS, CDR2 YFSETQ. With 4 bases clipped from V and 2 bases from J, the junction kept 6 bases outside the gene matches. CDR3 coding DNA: TGCGCCAGCAGCCCTGGGACTAGCAGTAACACCGGGGAGCTGTTTTTT. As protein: CASSPGTSSNTGELFF.

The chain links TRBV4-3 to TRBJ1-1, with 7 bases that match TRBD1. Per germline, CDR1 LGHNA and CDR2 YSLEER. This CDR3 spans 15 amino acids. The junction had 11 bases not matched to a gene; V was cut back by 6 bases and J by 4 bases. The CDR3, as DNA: TGCGCCAGCAGACATGATCCGAGGGGGCGCACTGAAGCTTTCTTT. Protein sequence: CASRHDPRGRTEAFF.

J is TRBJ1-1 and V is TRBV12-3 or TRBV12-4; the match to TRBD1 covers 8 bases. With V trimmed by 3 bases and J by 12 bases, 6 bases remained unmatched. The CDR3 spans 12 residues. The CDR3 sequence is CASSLGTGVSFF. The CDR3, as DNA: TGTGCCAGCAGTTTGGGGACAGGCGTCTCTTTCTTT.

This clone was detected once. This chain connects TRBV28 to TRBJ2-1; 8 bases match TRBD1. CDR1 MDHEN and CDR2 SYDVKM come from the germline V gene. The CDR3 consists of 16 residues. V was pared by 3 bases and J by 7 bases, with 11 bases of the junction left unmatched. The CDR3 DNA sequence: TGTGCCAGCAGTTTTTACCGGCAGGGGGCGCGTAATGAGCAGTTCTTC. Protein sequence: CASSFYRQGARNEQFF.

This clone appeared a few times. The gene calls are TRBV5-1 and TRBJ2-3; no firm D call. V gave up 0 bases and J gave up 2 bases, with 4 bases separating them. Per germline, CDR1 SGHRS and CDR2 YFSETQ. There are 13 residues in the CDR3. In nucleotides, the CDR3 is TGCGCCAGCAGCTTGGTTCTCACAGATACGCAGTATTTT. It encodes CASSLVLTDTQYF.

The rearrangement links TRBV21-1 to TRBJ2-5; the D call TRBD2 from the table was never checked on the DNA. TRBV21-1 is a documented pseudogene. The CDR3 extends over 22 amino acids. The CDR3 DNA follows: TGTGCCAGCAGCGCCCCTGGGACTAGCGGGACCTCAACCCTAATGGCGCCAGAGACCCAGTACTTC. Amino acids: CASSAPGTSGTSTLMAPETQYF.

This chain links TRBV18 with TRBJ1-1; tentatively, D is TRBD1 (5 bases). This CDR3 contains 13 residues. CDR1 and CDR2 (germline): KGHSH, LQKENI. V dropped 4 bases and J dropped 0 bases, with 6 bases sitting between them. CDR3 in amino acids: CASSQDMNTEAFF. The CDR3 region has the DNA TGTGCCAGCTCACAGGACATGAACACTGAAGCTTTCTTT. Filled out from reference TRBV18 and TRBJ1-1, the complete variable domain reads NAGVMQNPRHLVRRRGQEARLRCSPMKGHSHVYWYRQLPEEGLKFMVYLQKENIIDESGMPKERFSAEFPKEGPSILRIQQVVRGDSAAYFCASSQDMNTEAFFGQGTRLTVV.

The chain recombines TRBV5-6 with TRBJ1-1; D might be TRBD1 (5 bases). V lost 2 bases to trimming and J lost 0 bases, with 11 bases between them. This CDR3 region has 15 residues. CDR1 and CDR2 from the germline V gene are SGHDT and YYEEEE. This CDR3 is CASSLTGHLNTEAFF. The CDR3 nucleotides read TGTGCCAGCAGCTTAACAGGACACCTGAACACTGAAGCTTTCTTT.

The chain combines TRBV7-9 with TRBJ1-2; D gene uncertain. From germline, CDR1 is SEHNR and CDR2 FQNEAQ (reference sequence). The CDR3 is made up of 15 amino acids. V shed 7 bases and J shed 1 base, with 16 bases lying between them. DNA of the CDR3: TGTGCCAGCACCTCCGGTTTCGGAGGTAACTATGGCTACACCTTC. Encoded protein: CASTSGFGGNYGYTF.

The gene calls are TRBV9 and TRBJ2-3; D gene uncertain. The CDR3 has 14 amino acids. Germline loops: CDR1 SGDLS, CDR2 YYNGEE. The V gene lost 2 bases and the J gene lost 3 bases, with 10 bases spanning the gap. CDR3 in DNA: TGTGCCAGCAGCGTGGAATGGCGAACAGATACGCAGTATTTT. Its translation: CASSVEWRTDTQYF.

This chain's CDR3 is CASSLMDPGTIYF. The CDR3 DNA reads TGTGCCAGCAGTTTAATGGACCCTGGCACCATATATTTT. This rearrangement joins TRBV12-3 or TRBV12-4 to TRBJ1-3; D is undetermined. Trimming took off 2 bases at V and 9 bases at J, with 11 bases between the two ends. The CDR3 totals 13 residues.

Written as DNA, the CDR3 is TGTGCCTGGAGTGTATCCCAGGTCGGAGGCTACACCTTC. Its protein product is CAWSVSQVGGYTF. The genes are TRBV30 and TRBJ1-2; unclear D gene. In germline, CDR1 is GTSNPN, CDR2 SVGIG (reference sequence). The CDR3 is made up of 13 amino acids. V lost 0 bases to trimming and J lost 8 bases, with 13 bases between them.